The 18 T cell receptor beta chains given below trace back to one sample, sequenced in a study of early T cells in non-severe SARS-CoV-2 infection. TCRdb passed the 5' RACE reads through MiXCR, listing each CDR3 protein once. This repertoire shows tens of thousands of distinct CDR3 sequences, roughly a tenth found once; its top ten account for around 21%. Sequenced material: whole blood. The receptors stem from an adult who was a healthcare worker with PCR-confirmed SARS-CoV-2 infection or an uninfected control (not recorded which).

This clonotype was counted ten times or more. The chain has TRBV7-6 and TRBJ2-5, with 15 bases identical to TRBD2. CDR1 and CDR2 from the germline V gene are SGHVS and FNYEAQ. The CDR3 totals 16 residues. Trimming cost V 5 bases and J 2 bases; bases outside gene matches: 3. The DNA of the CDR3 is TGTGCCAGCAGCCCAGGACTAGCGGGGGGGCAAGAGACCCAGTACTTC. It specifies CASSPGLAGGQETQYF.

This clonotype has ten or more counts. This chain uses TRBV5-8 with TRBJ2-6; TRBD1 aligns across 7 bases. CDR1 is SGHTS and CDR2 is YDEGEE in the germline V gene. With V trimmed by 4 bases and J by 1 base, 11 bases remained unmatched. This CDR3 comprises 18 residues. The CDR3 sequence: CASSRDSLGASGANVLTF. CDR3 sequence (DNA): TGTGCCAGCAGCCGGGACAGCCTGGGGGCTTCTGGGGCCAACGTCCTGACTTTC.

This clonotype was observed at least ten times. CDR3 DNA sequence: TGTGCCAGCAGCACCGGACAGTTTGAAGCTTTCTTT. Protein: CASSTGQFEAFF. The rearrangement uses TRBV7-8 and TRBJ1-1, with a possible D match to TRBD1 (6 bases). From germline, CDR1 is SGHVS and CDR2 FQNEAQ. V was shortened by 5 bases and J by 7 bases, with 11 bases between the two germline ends. The CDR3 spans 12 residues.

This chain connects TRBV11-2 to TRBJ1-1, with no clear D. The CDR3 covers 12 residues. Trimming removed 4 bases from V and 0 bases from J, with 3 bases in between. Germline V gene data show CDR1 as SGHAT and CDR2 as FQNNGV. In nucleotides, the CDR3 is TGTGCCAGCAGCTGGGTGAACACTGAAGCTTTCTTT. Translating it yields CASSWVNTEAFF.

The table lists this clonotype with many counts. This chain's CDR3 is CSVGGTVSNTEAFF. The CDR3, as DNA: TGCAGCGTCGGAGGGACAGTATCGAACACTGAAGCTTTCTTT. V and J are TRBV29-1 and TRBJ1-1, with TRBD1 matching over 7 bases. Losses at the gene ends were 6 bases for V and 1 base for J; bases not matched to a gene: 8. CDR1 is SQVTM, CDR2 ANQGSEA, per germline. The CDR3 runs to 14 residues.

The genes are TRBV12-3 or TRBV12-4 and TRBJ2-3; TRBD2 is a possible D gene (6 bases). The CDR3 totals 15 residues. Between the trimmed V and J ends, which lost 3 bases and 0 bases, there was a span of 10 bases. This chain's CDR3 is CASSLGGASTDTQYF. CDR3 DNA: TGTGCCAGCAGTTTGGGCGGGGCCAGCACAGATACGCAGTATTTT.

The chain uses TRBV5-4 and TRBJ1-6, with D uncertain. There are 13 residues in the CDR3. V was clipped by 0 bases and J by 9 bases, with 7 bases between them. Germline V lookup: CDR1 SGHNT, CDR2 YYREEE (reference sequence). The CDR3 sequence is CASSLEQSSPLHF. The CDR3 DNA reads TGTGCCAGCAGCTTGGAACAGAGTTCACCCCTCCACTTT. Full variable domain (missing parts from reference TRBV5-4 and TRBJ1-6): ETGVTQSPTHLIKTRGQQVTLRCSSQSGHNTVSWYQQALGQGPQFIFQYYREEENGRGNFPPRFSGLQFPNYSSELNVNALELDDSALYLCASSLEQSSPLHFGNGTRLTVT.

The J gene is TRBJ2-7, the V gene TRBV5-1; D is possibly TRBD2 (6 bases). The germline V and J ends were trimmed by 6 bases and 3 bases, with 13 bases remaining between them. Germline CDR1 reads SGHRS; CDR2 reads YFSETQ. The CDR3 extends over 13 amino acids. The CDR3 loop reads CASKLDGGYEQYF. The CDR3 bases are TGCGCCAGCAAGCTCGACGGGGGCTACGAGCAGTACTTC. The entire variable domain, with the rest obtained from reference TRBV5-1 and TRBJ2-7, is as follows: KAGVTQTPRYLIKTRGQQVTLSCSPISGHRSVSWYQQTPGQGLQFLFEYFSETQRNKGNFPGRFSGRQFSNSRSEMNVSTLELGDSALYLCASKLDGGYEQYFGPGTRLTVT.

This clonotype was observed many times. This sequence joins TRBV12-3 or TRBV12-4 and TRBJ1-1; D is undetermined. The CDR3 sequence is 11 residues long. V was trimmed by 7 bases and J by 4 bases, leaving 7 bases between them. CDR3 sequence reads: CASMAGTEAFF. For the CDR3, the DNA is TGTGCCAGCATGGCTGGCACTGAAGCTTTCTTT.

This chain uses TRBV25-1 with TRBJ1-2; D may be TRBD1 (5 bases). CDR3 length equals 13 residues. Germline V lookup: CDR1 MGHDK, CDR2 SYGVNS. Trimming stripped 4 bases from V and 7 bases from J, with 13 bases between. CDR3 bases: TGTGCCAGCAGTGTTGGGGGGGATAGTGGCTACACCTTC. Translating gives CASSVGGDSGYTF.

This clonotype has a count of ten or more. The CDR3 region is CASSLWGTGPNTGELFF. Here the CDR3 DNA reads TGTGCCAGCAGCTTGTGGGGGACAGGCCCGAACACCGGGGAGCTGTTTTTT. The chain uses TRBV5-4 and TRBJ2-2, with TRBD1 identical over 8 bases. V was pared by 1 base and J by 0 bases, with 5 bases of the junction left unmatched. The CDR3 has 17 residues. Germline V CDR1 and CDR2: SGHNT, YYREEE (reference sequence).

This clonotype was observed at least ten times. The chain recombines TRBV27 with TRBJ1-5, with unresolved D. Germline V gene lookup returns CDR1 MNHEY and CDR2 SMNVEV (reference sequence). The CDR3 totals 13 residues. The ends were cut back, 5 bases at V and 7 bases at J, with 12 bases in the middle. This chain's CDR3 is CASSQREKQPQHF. For the CDR3, the DNA is TGTGCCAGCAGTCAGAGGGAGAAACAGCCCCAGCATTTT.

At least ten counts were recorded for this clonotype. The chain employs TRBV7-9 and TRBJ1-1; D gene unclear. The V and J ends lost 7 bases and 4 bases respectively, with 16 bases between them. CDR1 and CDR2 from the germline V gene are SEHNR and FQNEAQ (reference sequence). The CDR3 runs to 14 residues. CDR3 coding DNA: TGTGCCAGCATCGCGGACGACATGGTCACTGAAGCTTTCTTT. Its translation is CASIADDMVTEAFF.

This clonotype has at least ten counts. V usage is TRBV3-1 and J usage is TRBJ2-5, with no clear D. CDR1 is LGHDT, CDR2 YNNKEL, per germline (reference sequence). The CDR3 spans 15 residues. Trimming took off 1 base at V and 2 bases at J, with 11 bases between the two ends. The CDR3 DNA reads TGTGCCAGCAGCCAAGGGGTTCTCAGTCAAGAGACCCAGTACTTC. This codes for CASSQGVLSQETQYF.

This clonotype was observed many times. The chain joins TRBV2 to TRBJ2-7; 10 positions agree with TRBD2. The germline CDR1 and CDR2 sequences are SNHLY and FYNNEI. Unmatched junction bases numbered 5, after V lost 7 bases and J lost 2 bases. The CDR3 contains 14 residues. The CDR3 sequence: CASISGTSAYEQYF. The CDR3 nucleotides read TGTGCCAGCATTTCAGGGACTAGCGCCTACGAGCAGTACTTC.

This clonotype was picked up a small number of times. This chain connects TRBV11-2 to TRBJ2-5; 7 bases are shared with TRBD1. With V trimmed by 4 bases and J by 5 bases, 10 bases remained unmatched. Germline CDR1 and CDR2: SGHAT and FQNNGV. This CDR3 has 15 residues. The CDR3, as DNA: TGTGCCAGCAGCTGGAGGCGAGGGGGCATCGAGACCCAGTACTTC. Its translation is CASSWRRGGIETQYF. The full variable domain, in which reference TRBV11-2 and TRBJ2-5 provide the parts outside the CDR3, is EAGVAQSPRYKIIEKRQSVAFWCNPISGHATLYWYQQILGQGPKLLIQFQNNGVVDDSQLPKDRFSAERLKGVDSTLKIQPAKLEDSAVYLCASSWRRGGIETQYFGPGTRLLVL.

This clonotype was seen at least ten times. J is TRBJ2-1 and V is TRBV2; TRBD1 agrees at 11 bases. This CDR3 spans 15 amino acids. V lost 7 bases and J lost 7; bases outside the gene matches: 9. Germline values: CDR1 SNHLY, CDR2 FYNNEI. CDR3 DNA: TGTGCCAGCACCAAATGGACAGGGGGCTGGAATGAGCAGTTCTTC. Its translation is CASTKWTGGWNEQFF.

In this sample, this clonotype turned up many times. The chain has TRBV6-6 and TRBJ2-7; TRBD2 agrees at 7 bases. The ends lost 8 bases at V and 6 bases at J; junction bases unmatched: 13. The CDR3 totals 14 residues. The germline V gene has CDR1 MNHNY and CDR2 SVGAGI (reference sequence). CDR3 DNA sequence: TGTGCCAGCGCCAGGACTAGTTCCTTTTTCGAGCAGTACTTC. This codes for CASARTSSFFEQYF.